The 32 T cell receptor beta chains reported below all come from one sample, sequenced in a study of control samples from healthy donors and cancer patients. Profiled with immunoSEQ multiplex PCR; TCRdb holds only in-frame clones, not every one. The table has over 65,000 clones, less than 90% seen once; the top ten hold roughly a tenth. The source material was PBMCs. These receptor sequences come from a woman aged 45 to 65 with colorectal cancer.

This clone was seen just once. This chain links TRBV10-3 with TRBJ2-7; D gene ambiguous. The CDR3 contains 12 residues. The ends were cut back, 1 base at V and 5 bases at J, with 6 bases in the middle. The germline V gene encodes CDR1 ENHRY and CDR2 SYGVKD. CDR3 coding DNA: TGTGCCATCAGTGAGTTCGGAGACGAGCAGTACGTC. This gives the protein CAISEFGDEQYV.

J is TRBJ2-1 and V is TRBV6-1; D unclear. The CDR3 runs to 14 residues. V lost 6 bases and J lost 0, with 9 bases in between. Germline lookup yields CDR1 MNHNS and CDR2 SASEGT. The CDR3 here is CASRSASSYNEQFF. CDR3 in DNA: TGTGCCAGCAGGTCAGCTAGCTCCTACAATGAGCAGTTCTTC.

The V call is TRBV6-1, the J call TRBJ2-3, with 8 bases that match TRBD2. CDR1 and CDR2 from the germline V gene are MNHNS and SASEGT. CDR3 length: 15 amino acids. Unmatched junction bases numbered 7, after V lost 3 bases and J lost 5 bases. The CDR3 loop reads CASSDDSGVIDTQYF. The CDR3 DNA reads TGTGCCAGCAGTGATGATAGCGGGGTTATAGATACGCAGTATTTT.

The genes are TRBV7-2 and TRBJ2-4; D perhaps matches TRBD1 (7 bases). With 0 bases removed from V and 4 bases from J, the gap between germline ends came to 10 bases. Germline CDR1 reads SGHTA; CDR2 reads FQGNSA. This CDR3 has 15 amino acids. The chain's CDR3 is CASSLAGGQKNIQYF. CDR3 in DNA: TGTGCCAGCAGCTTAGCGGGGGGACAGAAAAACATTCAGTACTTC.

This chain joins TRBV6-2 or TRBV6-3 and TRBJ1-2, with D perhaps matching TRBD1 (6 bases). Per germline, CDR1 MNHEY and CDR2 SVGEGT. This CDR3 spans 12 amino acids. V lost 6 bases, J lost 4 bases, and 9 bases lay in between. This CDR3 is CASSTGFYGYTF. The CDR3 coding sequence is TGTGCCAGCAGCACAGGGTTCTATGGCTACACCTTC.

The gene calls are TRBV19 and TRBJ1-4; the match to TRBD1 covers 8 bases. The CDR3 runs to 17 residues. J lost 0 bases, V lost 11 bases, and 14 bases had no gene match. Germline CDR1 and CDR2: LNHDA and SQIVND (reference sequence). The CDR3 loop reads CASRDPGQAATNEKLFF. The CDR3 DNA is TGTGCCTCCCGGGATCCGGGACAGGCTGCAACTAATGAAAAACTGTTTTTT.

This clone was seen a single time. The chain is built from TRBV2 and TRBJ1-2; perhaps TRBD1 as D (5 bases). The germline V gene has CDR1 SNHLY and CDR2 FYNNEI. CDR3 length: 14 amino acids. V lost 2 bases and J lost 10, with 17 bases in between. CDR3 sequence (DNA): TGTGCCAGCAGTGAATCGGGGGTAACTATGGACTACACCTTC. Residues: CASSESGVTMDYTF. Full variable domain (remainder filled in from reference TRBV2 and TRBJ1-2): EPEVTQTPSHQVTQMGQEVILRCVPISNHLYFYWYRQILGQKVEFLVSFYNNEISEKSEIFDDQFSVERPDGSNFTLKIRSTKLEDSAMYFCASSESGVTMDYTFGSGTRLTVV.

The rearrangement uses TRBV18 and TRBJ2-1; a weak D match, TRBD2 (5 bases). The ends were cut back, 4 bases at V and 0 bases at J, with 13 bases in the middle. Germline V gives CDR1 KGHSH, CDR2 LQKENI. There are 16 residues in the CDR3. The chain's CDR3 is CASSQVDGGSYNEQFF. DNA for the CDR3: TGTGCCAGCTCACAGGTGGACGGAGGCTCCTACAATGAGCAGTTCTTC.

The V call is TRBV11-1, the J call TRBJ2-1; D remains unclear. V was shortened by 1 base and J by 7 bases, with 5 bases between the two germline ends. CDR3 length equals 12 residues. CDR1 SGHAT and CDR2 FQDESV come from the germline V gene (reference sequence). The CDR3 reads CASSLGSNEQFF. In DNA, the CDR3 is TGTGCCAGCAGCTTAGGGTCGAATGAGCAGTTCTTC.

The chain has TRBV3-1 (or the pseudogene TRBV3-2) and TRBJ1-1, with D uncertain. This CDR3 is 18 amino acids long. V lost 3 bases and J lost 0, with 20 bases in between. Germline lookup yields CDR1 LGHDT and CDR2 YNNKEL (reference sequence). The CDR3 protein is CASSHSADSSPMNTEAFF. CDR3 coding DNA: TGTGCCAGCAGCCACTCCGCAGATAGTTCGCCTATGAACACTGAAGCTTTCTTT.

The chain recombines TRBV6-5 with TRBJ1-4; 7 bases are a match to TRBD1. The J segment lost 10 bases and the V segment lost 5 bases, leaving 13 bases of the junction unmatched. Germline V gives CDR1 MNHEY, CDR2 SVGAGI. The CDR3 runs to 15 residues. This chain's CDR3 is CASSKLDRVRGKLFF. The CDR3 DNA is TGTGCCAGCAGTAAACTAGACAGGGTACGCGGAAAACTGTTTTTT.

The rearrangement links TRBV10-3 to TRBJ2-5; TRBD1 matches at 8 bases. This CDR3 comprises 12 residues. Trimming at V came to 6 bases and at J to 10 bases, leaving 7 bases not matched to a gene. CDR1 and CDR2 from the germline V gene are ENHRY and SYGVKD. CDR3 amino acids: CAISSTGVDQYF. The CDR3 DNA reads TGTGCCATCAGCTCGACAGGGGTTGACCAGTACTTC.

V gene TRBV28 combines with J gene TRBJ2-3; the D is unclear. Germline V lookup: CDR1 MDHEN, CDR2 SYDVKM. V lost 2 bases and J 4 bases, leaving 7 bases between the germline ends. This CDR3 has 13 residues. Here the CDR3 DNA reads TGTGCCAGCAGTTTAAAAGTCCCAGATACGCAGTATTTT. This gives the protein CASSLKVPDTQYF.

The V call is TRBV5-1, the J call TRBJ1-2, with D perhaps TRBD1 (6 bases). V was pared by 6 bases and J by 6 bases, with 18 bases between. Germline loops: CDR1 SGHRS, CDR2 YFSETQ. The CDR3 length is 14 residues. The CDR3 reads CASNNNLGANGYTF. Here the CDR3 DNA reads TGCGCCAGCAACAATAATCTGGGGGCAAATGGCTACACCTTC.

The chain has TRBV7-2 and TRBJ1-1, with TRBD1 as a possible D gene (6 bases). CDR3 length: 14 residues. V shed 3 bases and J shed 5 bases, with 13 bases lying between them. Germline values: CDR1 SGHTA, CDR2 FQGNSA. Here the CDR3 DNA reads TGTGCCAGCAGCTTTCAGGGGCAGGGTACTGAAGCTTTCTTT. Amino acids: CASSFQGQGTEAFF.

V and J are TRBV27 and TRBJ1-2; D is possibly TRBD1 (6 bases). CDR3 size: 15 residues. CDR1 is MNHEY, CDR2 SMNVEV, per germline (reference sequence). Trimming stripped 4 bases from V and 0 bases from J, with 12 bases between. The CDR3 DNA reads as TGTGCCAGCAGTTGGAGAGGACAGCCTAACTATGGCTACACCTTC. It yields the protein CASSWRGQPNYGYTF.

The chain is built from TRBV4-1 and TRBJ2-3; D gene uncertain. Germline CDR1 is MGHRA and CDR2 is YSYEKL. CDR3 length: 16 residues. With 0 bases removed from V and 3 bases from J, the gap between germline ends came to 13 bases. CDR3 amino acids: CASSQDLTVSTDTQYF. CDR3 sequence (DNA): TGCGCCAGCAGCCAAGATCTCACAGTTTCAACAGATACGCAGTATTTT.

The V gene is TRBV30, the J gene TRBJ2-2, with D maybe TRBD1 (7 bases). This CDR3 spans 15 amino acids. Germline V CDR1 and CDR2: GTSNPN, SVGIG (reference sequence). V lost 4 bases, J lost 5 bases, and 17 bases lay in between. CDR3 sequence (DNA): TGTGCCTGGAAACGGGGGACAGATTGGACCGGGGAGCTGTTTTTT. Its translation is CAWKRGTDWTGELFF.

The CDR3 sequence: CSVRDTGGIKLFF. The CDR3 bases are TGCAGCGTTAGAGACACGGGAGGGATCAAACTGTTTTTT. The chain employs TRBV29-1 and TRBJ1-4, with D uncertain. Per germline, CDR1 SQVTM and CDR2 ANQGSEA. V lost 5 bases and J 11 bases, leaving 18 bases between the germline ends. The CDR3 is made up of 13 amino acids. Full variable domain (missing parts from reference TRBV29-1 and TRBJ1-4): SAVISQKPSRDICQRGTSLTIQCQVDSQVTMMFWYRQQPGQSLTLIATANQGSEATYESGFVIDKFPISRPNLTFSTLTVSNMSPEDSSIYLCSVRDTGGIKLFFGSGTQLSVL.

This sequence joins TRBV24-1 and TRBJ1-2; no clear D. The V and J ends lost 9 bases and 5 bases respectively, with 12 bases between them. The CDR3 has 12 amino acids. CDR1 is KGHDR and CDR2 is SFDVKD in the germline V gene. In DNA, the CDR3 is TGTGCCACCGAGCAGGAATCGTATGGCTACACCTTC. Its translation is CATEQESYGYTF.

The CDR3 is CAISESRDTEAFF. As DNA, the CDR3 is TGTGCCATCAGTGAGTCAAGGGACACTGAAGCTTTCTTT. The chain links TRBV10-3 to TRBJ1-1, with D hard to call. V gave up 0 bases and J gave up 3 bases, with 5 bases separating them. Looked up from germline, CDR1 is ENHRY and CDR2 is SYGVKD. The CDR3 spans 13 residues.

CDR3 nucleotide sequence: TGTGCCAGCAGCTCCTATGGTGGGAACACCGGGGAGCTGTTTTTT. It encodes CASSSYGGNTGELFF. The rearrangement joins TRBV6-2 or TRBV6-3 to TRBJ2-2; D uncertain. Trimming took off 6 bases at V and 1 base at J, with 12 bases between the two ends. The length of the CDR3 is 15 residues. Per germline, CDR1 MNHEY and CDR2 SVGEGT.

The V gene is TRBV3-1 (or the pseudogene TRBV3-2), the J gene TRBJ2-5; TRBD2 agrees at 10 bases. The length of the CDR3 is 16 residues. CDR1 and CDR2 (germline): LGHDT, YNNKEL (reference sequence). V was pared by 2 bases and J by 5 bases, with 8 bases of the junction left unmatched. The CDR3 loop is CASSQQSGGAEETQYF. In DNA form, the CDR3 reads TGTGCCAGCAGCCAACAAAGCGGGGGGGCCGAGGAGACCCAGTACTTC.

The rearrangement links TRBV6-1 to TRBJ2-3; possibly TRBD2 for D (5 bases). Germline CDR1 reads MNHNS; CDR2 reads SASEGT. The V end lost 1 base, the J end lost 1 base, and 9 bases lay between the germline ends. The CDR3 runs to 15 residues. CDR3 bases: TGTGCCAGCAGTGAAGTGCCTAGCCGCACAGATACGCAGTATTTT. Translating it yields CASSEVPSRTDTQYF.

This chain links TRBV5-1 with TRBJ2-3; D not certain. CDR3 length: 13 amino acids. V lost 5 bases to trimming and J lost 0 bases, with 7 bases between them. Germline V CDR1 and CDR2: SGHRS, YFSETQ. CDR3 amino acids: CASRVGSTDTQYF. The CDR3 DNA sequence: TGCGCCAGCAGGGTCGGCAGCACAGATACGCAGTATTTT.

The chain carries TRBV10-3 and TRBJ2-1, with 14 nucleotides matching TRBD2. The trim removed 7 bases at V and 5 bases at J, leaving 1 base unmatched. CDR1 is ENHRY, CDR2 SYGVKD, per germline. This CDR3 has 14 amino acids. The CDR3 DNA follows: TGTGCCATCAAGGGACTAGCGGGGGACAATGAGCAGTTCTTC. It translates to CAIKGLAGDNEQFF.

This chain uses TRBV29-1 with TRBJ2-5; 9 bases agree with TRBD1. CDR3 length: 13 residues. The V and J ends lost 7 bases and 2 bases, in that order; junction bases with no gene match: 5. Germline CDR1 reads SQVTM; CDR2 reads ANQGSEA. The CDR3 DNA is TGCAGCGCTGCCGGGACAGGGCAAGAGACCCAGTACTTC. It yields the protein CSAAGTGQETQYF.

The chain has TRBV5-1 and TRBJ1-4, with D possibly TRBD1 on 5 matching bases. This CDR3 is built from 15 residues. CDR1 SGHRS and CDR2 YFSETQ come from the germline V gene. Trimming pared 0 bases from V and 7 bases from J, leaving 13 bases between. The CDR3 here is CASSLVGVLSEKLFF. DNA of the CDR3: TGCGCCAGCAGCTTGGTGGGGGTACTGAGTGAAAAACTGTTTTTT.

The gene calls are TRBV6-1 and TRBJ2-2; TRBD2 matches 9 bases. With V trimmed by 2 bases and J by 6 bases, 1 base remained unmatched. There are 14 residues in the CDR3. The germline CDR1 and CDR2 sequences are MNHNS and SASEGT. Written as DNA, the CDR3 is TGTGCCAGCAGTGAACTAGCGGGGCCCGGGGAGCTGTTTTTT. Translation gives CASSELAGPGELFF.

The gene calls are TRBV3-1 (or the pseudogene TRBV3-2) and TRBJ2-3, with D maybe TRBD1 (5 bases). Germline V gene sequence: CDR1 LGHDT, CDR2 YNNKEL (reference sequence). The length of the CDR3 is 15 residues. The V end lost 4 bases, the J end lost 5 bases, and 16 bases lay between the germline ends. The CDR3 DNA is TGTGCCAGCAGCCTAACGGTGGGGCGTGGAGATACGCAGTATTTT. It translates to CASSLTVGRGDTQYF.

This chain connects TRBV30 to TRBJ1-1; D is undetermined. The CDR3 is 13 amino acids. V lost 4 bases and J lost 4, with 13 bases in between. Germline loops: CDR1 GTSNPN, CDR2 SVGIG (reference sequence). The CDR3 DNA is TGTGCCTGGACTCCCTCCTGGTCCACTGAAGCTTTCTTT. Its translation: CAWTPSWSTEAFF.

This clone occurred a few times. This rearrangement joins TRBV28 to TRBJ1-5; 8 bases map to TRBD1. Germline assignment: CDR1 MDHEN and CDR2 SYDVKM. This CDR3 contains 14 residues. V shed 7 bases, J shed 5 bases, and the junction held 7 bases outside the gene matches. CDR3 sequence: CASMTPGGHQPQHF. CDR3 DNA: TGTGCCAGCATGACCCCAGGGGGCCATCAGCCCCAGCATTTT. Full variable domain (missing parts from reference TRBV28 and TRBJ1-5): DVKVTQSSRYLVKRTGEKVFLECVQDMDHENMFWYRQDPGLGLRLIYFSYDVKMKEKGDIPEGYSVSREKKERFSLILESASTNQTSMYLCASMTPGGHQPQHFGDGTRLSIL.